This TCR beta chain is drawn from a study of response to subunit inactivated influenza vaccine. The study's findings and limits: It was suggested by the authors that few new T cells are recruited by each seasonal influenza vaccination.

This clonotype was counted many times. The antigen is not known. Trimming removed 9 bases from V and 3 bases from J, with 19 bases in between. This CDR3 has 15 amino acids. One entry per CDR3 protein results from TCRdb running MiXCR on the RT-PCR reads. The table records 450,000 to 500,000 distinct CDR3 sequences, approximately 11% of them present only once. The receptor comes from a man between 45 and 60 years old who received an inactivated influenza vaccine. This specimen consisted of PBMCs from blood, obtained about 40 days after vaccination. The chain couples TRBV12-3 or TRBV12-4 to TRBJ2-3; D possibly corresponds to TRBD2 (7 bases). The CDR3 region has the DNA TGTGCCAGTGCTATGGGGGGGCCGAGGACAGATACGCAGTATTTT. Translating gives CASAMGGPRTDTQYF.